These 19 T cell receptor beta chains were sequenced from one sample in a study of OX40 agonist ivuxolimab in advanced cancers. Sequencing was performed with immunoSEQ multiplex PCR; in TCRdb, only in-frame clones are kept and a portion is missing. The repertoire has over 20,000 clones, around 81% of them found once; the top ten carry more than 25%. This specimen consisted of CD4+ or CD8+ T cells sorted from blood, obtained in a trial of the OX40 agonist ivuxolimab. These TCRs come from an adult with an advanced solid tumor such as melanoma, head and neck, liver or kidney cancer.

The V gene is TRBV19, the J gene TRBJ2-3, with D unclear. The germline CDR1 and CDR2 sequences are LNHDA and SQIVND (reference sequence). Deletions cut 1 base from V and 3 bases from J, with 5 bases between. The length of the CDR3 is 13 residues. The CDR3, as DNA: TGTGCCAGTAGTATAGTTGGTACAGATACGCAGTATTTT. It is translated as CASSIVGTDTQYF.

The genes are TRBV7-9 and TRBJ2-3, with 12 positions matching TRBD2. The germline gives CDR1 SEHNR, CDR2 FQNEAQ (reference sequence). The CDR3 runs to 16 residues. Losses at the gene ends were 4 bases for V and 3 bases for J; bases not matched to a gene: 5. DNA of the CDR3: TGTGCCAGCAGCTCTCGACTAGCGGGGGAGACAGATACGCAGTATTTT. The encoded protein is CASSSRLAGETDTQYF.

The chain uses TRBV5-1 and TRBJ2-7, with 9 bases that match TRBD1. With 0 bases clipped from V and 2 bases from J, the junction kept 0 bases outside the gene matches. Germline lookup yields CDR1 SGHRS and CDR2 YFSETQ. CDR3 size: 14 residues. The CDR3 nucleotides are TGCGCCAGCAGCTTGGACAGGGGGCCCTACGAGCAGTACTTC. Its protein product is CASSLDRGPYEQYF.

The gene calls are TRBV6-6 and TRBJ1-1, with a tentative D call TRBD1 (6 bases). The CDR3 length is 16 residues. Germline V gene lookup returns CDR1 MNHNY and CDR2 SVGAGI (reference sequence). Trimming removed 0 bases at V and 4 bases at J, with 15 bases between. CDR3 in DNA: TGTGCCAGCAGTTACTCCTGGGAAAAGGGGGGCACTGAAGCTTTCTTT. It codes for CASSYSWEKGGTEAFF.

The V gene is TRBV5-4, the J gene TRBJ1-3; 8 bases align to TRBD1. The CDR3 consists of 16 residues. V shed 4 bases, J shed 2 bases, and the junction held 8 bases outside the gene matches. From germline, CDR1 is SGHNT and CDR2 YYREEE (reference sequence). The CDR3 is CASSPGQGMAGNTIYF. The CDR3, as DNA: TGTGCCAGCAGCCCCGGACAGGGAATGGCTGGAAACACCATATATTTT.

This chain connects TRBV7-8 to TRBJ2-1, with 14 bases lining up with TRBD2. The CDR3 length is 15 residues. CDR1 and CDR2 from the germline V gene are SGHVS and FQNEAQ. V lost 5 bases to trimming and J lost 4 bases; unmatched junction nucleotides: 1. The CDR3 DNA reads as TGTGCCAGCAGCGGGACTAGCGGGAGATACAATGAGCAGTTCTTC. It yields the protein CASSGTSGRYNEQFF.

This clone appeared once. This chain joins TRBV11-3 and TRBJ2-1; weak D call: TRBD1 (5 bases). Germline CDR1 reads SGHNT; CDR2 reads YENEEA. Trimming stripped 1 base from V and 6 bases from J, with 7 bases between. This CDR3 has 13 residues. The chain's CDR3 is CASSLGTGNEQFF. The DNA for the CDR3 is TGTGCCAGCAGCTTAGGTACAGGCAATGAGCAGTTCTTC.

The chain recombines TRBV5-1 with TRBJ2-7; TRBD2 might be the D (6 bases). From germline, CDR1 is SGHRS and CDR2 YFSETQ. The CDR3 has 14 residues. Deletions cut 2 bases from V and 5 bases from J, with 14 bases between. The CDR3 region is CASSFGLALDEQYF. CDR3 nucleotide sequence: TGCGCCAGCAGCTTTGGTCTAGCGTTGGACGAGCAGTACTTC.

The chain couples TRBV5-1 to TRBJ2-3, with 7 nucleotides matching TRBD2. After removal of 3 bases from V and 0 bases from J, the junction contained 16 bases not matched to a gene. CDR1 and CDR2 (germline): SGHRS, YFSETQ. This CDR3 spans 19 amino acids. The CDR3 DNA reads as TGCGCCAGCAGCTCCCCCTTGGGAGGGGAGTACTATAGCACAGATACGCAGTATTTT. Amino acid sequence: CASSSPLGGEYYSTDTQYF. Full variable domain (outside the CDR3, taken from reference TRBV5-1 and TRBJ2-3): KAGVTQTPRYLIKTRGQQVTLSCSPISGHRSVSWYQQTPGQGLQFLFEYFSETQRNKGNFPGRFSGRQFSNSRSEMNVSTLELGDSALYLCASSSPLGGEYYSTDTQYFGPGTRLTVL.

The V and J genes are TRBV29-1 and TRBJ1-4; D call uncertain. From germline, CDR1 is SQVTM and CDR2 ANQGSEA. The CDR3 extends over 13 amino acids. V lost 3 bases and J lost 7, with 12 bases in between. CDR3 sequence (DNA): TGCAGCGTTGAGGGAGCTACTGGTGAAAAACTGTTTTTT. Its translation is CSVEGATGEKLFF.

This sequence joins TRBV9 and TRBJ2-3, with TRBD2 matching over 9 bases. Unmatched junction bases numbered 5, after V lost 0 bases and J lost 6 bases. Germline CDR1 reads SGDLS; CDR2 reads YYNGEE. The CDR3 length is 15 residues. The CDR3 loop reads CASSVGGRATDTQYF. CDR3 in DNA: TGTGCCAGCAGCGTAGGCGGGAGGGCCACCGATACGCAGTATTTT.

This clone was picked up a small number of times. The chain links TRBV10-1 to TRBJ1-6; 8 nucleotides line up with TRBD1. There are 15 residues in the CDR3. CDR1 WNHNN and CDR2 SYGVQD come from the germline V gene (reference sequence). V shed 6 bases and J 8 bases; nucleotides not matched to a gene: 9. CDR3 region: CASSRLRGPHSPLHF. CDR3 sequence (DNA): TGCGCCAGCAGCCGCCTCAGGGGGCCTCATTCACCCCTCCACTTT.

The rearrangement uses TRBV7-2 and TRBJ2-7; no reliable D call. This CDR3 region has 14 residues. In germline, CDR1 is SGHTA, CDR2 FQGNSA. V shed 1 base and J shed 2 bases, with 9 bases lying between them. The chain's CDR3 is CASSLEKGPYEQYF. The CDR3 nucleotides are TGTGCCAGCAGCTTAGAGAAAGGTCCCTACGAGCAGTACTTC.

This clone has more than one count but fewer than ten. The V call is TRBV2, the J call TRBJ2-3; tentative D call: TRBD1 (6 bases). This CDR3 comprises 13 residues. Per the germline V gene, CDR1 is SNHLY and CDR2 is FYNNEI. V lost 4 bases and J lost 4, with 9 bases in between. Written as DNA, the CDR3 is TGTGCCAGCAGTGGGCCAGGGGCAGATACGCAGTATTTT. This translates into CASSGPGADTQYF.

The V and J genes are TRBV27 and TRBJ2-5; D perhaps matches TRBD2 (5 bases). The last part of the DNA fits TRBJ2-7 better; the J call may be wrong. The CDR3 totals 16 residues. The germline CDR1 and CDR2 sequences are MNHEY and SMNVEV (reference sequence). The CDR3 region is CASSLKRVHLGYEQYF. In DNA form, the CDR3 reads TGTGCCAGCAGTTTAAAGAGGGTACACCTCGGCTACGAGCAGTACTTC.

The chain carries TRBV28 and TRBJ1-6; tentative D call: TRBD1 (5 bases). The CDR3 runs 17 residues. Looked up from germline, CDR1 is MDHEN and CDR2 is SYDVKM. The V gene lost 2 bases and the J gene lost 2 bases, with 13 bases spanning the gap. The CDR3 is CASSLSEGRPYNSPLHF. CDR3 nucleotides: TGTGCCAGCAGTTTAAGCGAGGGACGTCCCTATAATTCACCCCTCCACTTT. Complete variable domain (other parts from reference TRBV28 and TRBJ1-6): DVKVTQSSRYLVKRTGEKVFLECVQDMDHENMFWYRQDPGLGLRLIYFSYDVKMKEKGDIPEGYSVSREKKERFSLILESASTNQTSMYLCASSLSEGRPYNSPLHFGNGTRLTVT.

The rearrangement joins TRBV7-2 to TRBJ1-1; unclear D gene. This CDR3 comprises 13 residues. Between the trimmed V and J ends, which lost 0 bases and 1 base, there was a span of 3 bases. Germline values: CDR1 SGHTA, CDR2 FQGNSA. Here the CDR3 DNA reads TGTGCCAGCAGCTTAGCGGGGAACACTGAAGCTTTCTTT. This translates into CASSLAGNTEAFF.

The chain is built from TRBV4-3 and TRBJ2-2; 9 nucleotides align to TRBD2. The V gene end was trimmed by 0 bases and the J gene end by 6 bases; junction bases not matched to a gene: 2. Germline-derived CDR1 and CDR2 are LGHNA and YSLEER. CDR3 length: 15 amino acids. CDR3 sequence: CASSQDTSGSGELFF. For the CDR3, the DNA is TGCGCCAGCAGCCAAGATACTAGCGGGTCCGGGGAGCTGTTTTTT.

V usage is TRBV28 and J usage is TRBJ1-2; TRBD1 matches 7 bases. Germline V gene data show CDR1 as MDHEN and CDR2 as SYDVKM. The V gene end was trimmed by 4 bases and the J gene end by 8 bases; junction bases not matched to a gene: 10. The CDR3 totals 14 residues. CDR3 sequence (DNA): TGTGCCAGCAGTTGGACAGGATCTGCGAGAGGCTACACCTTC. Its translation: CASSWTGSARGYTF.